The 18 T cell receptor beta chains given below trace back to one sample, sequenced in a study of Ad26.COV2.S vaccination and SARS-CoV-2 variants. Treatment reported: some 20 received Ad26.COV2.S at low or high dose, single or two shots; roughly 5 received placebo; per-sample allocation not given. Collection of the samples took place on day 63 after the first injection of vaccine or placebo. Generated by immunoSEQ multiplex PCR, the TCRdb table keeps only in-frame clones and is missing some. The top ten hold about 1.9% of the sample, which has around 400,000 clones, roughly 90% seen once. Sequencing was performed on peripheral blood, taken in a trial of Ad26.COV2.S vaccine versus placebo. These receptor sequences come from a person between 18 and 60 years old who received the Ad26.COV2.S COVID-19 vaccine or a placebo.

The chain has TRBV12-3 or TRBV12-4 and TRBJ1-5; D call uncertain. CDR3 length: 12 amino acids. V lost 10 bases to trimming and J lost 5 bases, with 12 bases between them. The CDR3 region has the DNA TGTGCCACAAGGGAGCGGGATCAGCCCCAGCATTTT. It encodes CATRERDQPQHF.

CDR3 coding DNA: TGTGCCACCAGTGACCCAGGACAGGGGTGGACAGATACGCAGTATTTT. As protein: CATSDPGQGWTDTQYF. The rearrangement uses TRBV24-1 and TRBJ2-3; 9 bases are shared with TRBD1. The trim removed 4 bases at V and 3 bases at J, leaving 7 bases unmatched. CDR1 KGHDR and CDR2 SFDVKD come from the germline V gene. This CDR3 comprises 16 residues.

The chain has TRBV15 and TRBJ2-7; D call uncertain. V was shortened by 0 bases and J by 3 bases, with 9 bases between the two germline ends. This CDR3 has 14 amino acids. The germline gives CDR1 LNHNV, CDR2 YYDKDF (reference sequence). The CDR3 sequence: CATSRDLGFYEQYF. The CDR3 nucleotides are TGTGCCACCAGCAGAGATCTAGGGTTCTACGAGCAGTACTTC.

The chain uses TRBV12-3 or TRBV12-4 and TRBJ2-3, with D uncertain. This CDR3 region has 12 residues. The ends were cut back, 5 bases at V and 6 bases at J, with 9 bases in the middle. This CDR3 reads CASSPQKDTQYF. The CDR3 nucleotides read TGTGCCAGCAGTCCCCAAAAGGATACGCAGTATTTT.

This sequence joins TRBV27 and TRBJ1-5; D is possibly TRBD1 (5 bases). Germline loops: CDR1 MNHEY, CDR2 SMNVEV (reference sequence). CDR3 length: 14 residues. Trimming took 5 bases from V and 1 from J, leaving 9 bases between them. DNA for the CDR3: TGTGCCAGCAGTCAGAGGGACAGCAATCAGCCCCAGCATTTT. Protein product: CASSQRDSNQPQHF.

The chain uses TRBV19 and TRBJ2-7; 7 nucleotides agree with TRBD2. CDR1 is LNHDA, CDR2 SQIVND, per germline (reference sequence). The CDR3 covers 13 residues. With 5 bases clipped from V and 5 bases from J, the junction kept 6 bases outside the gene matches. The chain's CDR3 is CASSPKTSHEQYF. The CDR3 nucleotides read TGTGCCAGTAGTCCGAAGACTAGCCACGAGCAGTACTTC.

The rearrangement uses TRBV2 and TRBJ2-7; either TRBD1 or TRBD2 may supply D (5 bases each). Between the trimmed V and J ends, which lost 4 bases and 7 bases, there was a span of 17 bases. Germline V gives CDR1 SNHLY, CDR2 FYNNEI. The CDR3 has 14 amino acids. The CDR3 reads CASSASGPLLEQYF. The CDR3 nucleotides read TGTGCCAGCAGTGCCTCGGGACCCCTTTTAGAGCAGTACTTC.

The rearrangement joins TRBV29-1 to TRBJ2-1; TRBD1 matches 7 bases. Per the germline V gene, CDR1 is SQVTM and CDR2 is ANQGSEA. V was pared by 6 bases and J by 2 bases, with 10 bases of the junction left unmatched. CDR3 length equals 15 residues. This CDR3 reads CSVADRVSPYNEQFF. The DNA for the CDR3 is TGCAGCGTCGCCGACAGGGTCTCTCCCTACAATGAGCAGTTCTTC.

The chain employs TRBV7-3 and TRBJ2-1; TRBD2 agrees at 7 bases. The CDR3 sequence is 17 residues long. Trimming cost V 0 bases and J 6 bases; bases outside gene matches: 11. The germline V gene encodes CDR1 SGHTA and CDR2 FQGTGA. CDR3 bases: TGTGCCAGCAGCTTAACCCCGAGGTCGGGAGGTTCCAATGAGCAGTTCTTC. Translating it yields CASSLTPRSGGSNEQFF.

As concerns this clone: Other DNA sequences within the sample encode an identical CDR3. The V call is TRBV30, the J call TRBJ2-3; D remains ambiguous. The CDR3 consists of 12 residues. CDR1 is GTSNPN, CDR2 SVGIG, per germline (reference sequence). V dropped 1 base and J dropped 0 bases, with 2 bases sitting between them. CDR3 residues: CAWSASTDTQYF. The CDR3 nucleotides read TGTGCCTGGAGTGCTAGCACAGATACGCAGTATTTT.

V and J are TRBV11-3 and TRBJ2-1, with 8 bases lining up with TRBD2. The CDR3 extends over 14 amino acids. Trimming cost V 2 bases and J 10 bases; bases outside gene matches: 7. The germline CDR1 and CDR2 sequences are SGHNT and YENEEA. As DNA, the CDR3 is TGTGCCAGCAGCTTATTCAGTGTAGCGGGGGAGCAGTTCTTC. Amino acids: CASSLFSVAGEQFF.

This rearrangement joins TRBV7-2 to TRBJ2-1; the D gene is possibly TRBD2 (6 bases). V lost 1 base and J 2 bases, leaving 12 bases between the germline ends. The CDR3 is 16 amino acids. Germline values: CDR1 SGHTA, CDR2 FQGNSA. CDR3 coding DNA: TGTGCCAGCAGCTTAGGTAGAGGCGGGACCTACAATGAGCAGTTCTTC. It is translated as CASSLGRGGTYNEQFF.

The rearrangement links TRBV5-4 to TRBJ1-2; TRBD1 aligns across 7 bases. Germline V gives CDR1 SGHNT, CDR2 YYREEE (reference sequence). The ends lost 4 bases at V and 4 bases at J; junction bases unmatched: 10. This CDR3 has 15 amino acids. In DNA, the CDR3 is TGTGCCAGCAGCGGCGGGACAGCTATTGCCTATGGCTACACCTTC. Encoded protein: CASSGGTAIAYGYTF.

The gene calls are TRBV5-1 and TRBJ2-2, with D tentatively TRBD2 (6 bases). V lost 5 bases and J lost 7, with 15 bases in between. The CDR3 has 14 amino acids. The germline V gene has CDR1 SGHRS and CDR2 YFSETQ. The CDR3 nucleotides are TGCGCCAGCAGTTCGTCTAGCGAGGGCGGGGAGCTGTTTTTT. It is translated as CASSSSSEGGELFF.

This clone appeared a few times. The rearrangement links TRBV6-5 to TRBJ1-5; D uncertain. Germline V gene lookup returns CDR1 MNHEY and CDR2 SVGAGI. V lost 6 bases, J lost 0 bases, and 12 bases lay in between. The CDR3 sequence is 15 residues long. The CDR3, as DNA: TGTGCCAGCAGACTCGGACGATATAGCAATCAGCCCCAGCATTTT. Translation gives CASRLGRYSNQPQHF.

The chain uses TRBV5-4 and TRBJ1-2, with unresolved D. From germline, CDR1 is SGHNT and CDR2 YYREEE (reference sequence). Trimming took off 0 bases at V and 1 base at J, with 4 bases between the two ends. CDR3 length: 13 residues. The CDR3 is CASSLEVNYGYTF. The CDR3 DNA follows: TGTGCCAGCAGCTTGGAGGTTAACTATGGCTACACCTTC. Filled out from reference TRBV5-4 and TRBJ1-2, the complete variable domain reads ETGVTQSPTHLIKTRGQQVTLRCSSQSGHNTVSWYQQALGQGPQFIFQYYREEENGRGNFPPRFSGLQFPNYSSELNVNALELDDSALYLCASSLEVNYGYTFGSGTRLTVV.

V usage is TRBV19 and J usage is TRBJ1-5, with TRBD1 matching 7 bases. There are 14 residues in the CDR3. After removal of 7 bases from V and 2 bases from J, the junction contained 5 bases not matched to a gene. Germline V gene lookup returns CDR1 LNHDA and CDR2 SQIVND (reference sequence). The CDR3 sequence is CASTDTGGNQPQHF. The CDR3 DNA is TGTGCCAGTACTGACACAGGGGGCAATCAGCCCCAGCATTTT.

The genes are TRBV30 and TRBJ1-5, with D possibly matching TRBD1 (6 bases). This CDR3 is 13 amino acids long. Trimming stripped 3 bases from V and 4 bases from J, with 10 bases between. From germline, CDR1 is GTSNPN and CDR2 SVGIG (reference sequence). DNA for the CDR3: TGTGCCTGGAGCAAGGACAGAAATCAGCCCCAGCATTTT. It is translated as CAWSKDRNQPQHF.